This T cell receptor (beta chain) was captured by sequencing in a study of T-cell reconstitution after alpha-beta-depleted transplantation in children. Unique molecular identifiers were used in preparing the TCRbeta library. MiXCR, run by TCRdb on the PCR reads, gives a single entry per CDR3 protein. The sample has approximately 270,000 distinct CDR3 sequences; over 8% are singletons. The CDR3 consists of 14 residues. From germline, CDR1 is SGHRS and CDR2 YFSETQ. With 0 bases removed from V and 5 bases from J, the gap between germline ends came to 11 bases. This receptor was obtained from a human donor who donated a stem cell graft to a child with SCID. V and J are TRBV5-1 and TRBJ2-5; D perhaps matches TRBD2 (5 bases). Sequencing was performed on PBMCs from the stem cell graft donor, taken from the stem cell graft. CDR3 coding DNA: TGCGCCAGCAGCTTGGAGGGATGGAGGGAGACCCAGTACTTC. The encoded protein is CASSLEGWRETQYF.